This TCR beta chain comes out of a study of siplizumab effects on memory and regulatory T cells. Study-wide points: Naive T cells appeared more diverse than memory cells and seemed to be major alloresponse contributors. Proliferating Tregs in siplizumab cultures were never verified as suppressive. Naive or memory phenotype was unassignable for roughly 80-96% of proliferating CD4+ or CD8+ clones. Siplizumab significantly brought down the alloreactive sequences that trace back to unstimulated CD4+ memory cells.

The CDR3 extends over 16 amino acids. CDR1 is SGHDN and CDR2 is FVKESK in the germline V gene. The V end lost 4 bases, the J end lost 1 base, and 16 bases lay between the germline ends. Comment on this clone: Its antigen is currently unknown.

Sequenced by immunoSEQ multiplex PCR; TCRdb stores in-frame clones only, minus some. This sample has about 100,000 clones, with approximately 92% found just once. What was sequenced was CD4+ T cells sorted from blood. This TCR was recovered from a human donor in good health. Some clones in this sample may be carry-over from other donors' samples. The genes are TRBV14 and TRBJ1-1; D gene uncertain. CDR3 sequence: CASSPRYGTANTEAFF. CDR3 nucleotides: TGTGCCAGCAGCCCACGGTACGGCACAGCGAACACTGAAGCTTTCTTT.